This T cell receptor beta chain is drawn from a study of long-term antiretroviral therapy in people with HIV. Study-wide context: A decade or so separates the oldest specimens from the later 2015 immediate-ART recommendation.

Concerning this clone itself: Its matching antigen is unknown.

Researchers ran immunoSEQ v3.0 at survey level. Assay used: immunoSEQ multiplex PCR; TCRdb lists only in-frame clones, some missing. The sample comprises 20,000 to 30,000 clones, 70% to 90% of which are singletons, and almost 9% rests with the top ten. Study-wide results and caveats: On ART adherence, viral resistance or therapy changes, no data were available.

Material: unsorted PBMCs, obtained about 5 years after starting antiretroviral therapy. This receptor was identified in a man between 40 and 49 years old with HIV.

For the CDR3, the DNA is TGCAGTGCCAACGGACACTACGAGCAGTACTTC. This sequence encodes CSANGHYEQYF. The chain joins TRBV20-1 to TRBJ2-7; a weak D match, TRBD1 (5 bases). The CDR3 is 11 residues long. CDR1 and CDR2 from the germline V gene are DFQATT and SNEGSKA (reference sequence). The V end was cut by 6 bases, the J end by 3 bases, with 9 bases between.